This T cell receptor (beta chain) was obtained from a study of CD8 T cells in Susac syndrome. Per the germline V gene, CDR1 is SGDLS and CDR2 is YYNGEE. This CDR3 contains 14 residues. V dropped 0 bases and J dropped 2 bases, with 9 bases sitting between them. RNA in amounts of roughly 0.5 to 1 ug was reverse transcribed with random hexamers. TCRdb ran MiXCR on the immunoSEQ multiplex PCR reads and lists one entry per CDR3 protein. In the table there are about 140,000 distinct CDR3 sequences, 94% of which are singletons. The V gene is TRBV9, the J gene TRBJ2-7; TRBD2 might be the D (5 bases). The sequenced sample was CD8+ T cells from PBMCs. The receptor was isolated from a human donor in good health. The CDR3, as DNA: TGTGCCAGCAGCGTAGATGATAGCGCCTACGAGCAGTACTTC. Amino acid sequence: CASSVDDSAYEQYF. The full variable domain, rest sourced from reference TRBV9 and TRBJ2-7, is DSGVTQTPKHLITATGQRVTLRCSPRSGDLSVYWYQQSLDQGLQFLIQYYNGEERAKGNILERFSAQQFPDLHSELNLSSLELGDSALYFCASSVDDSAYEQYFGPGTRLTVT.